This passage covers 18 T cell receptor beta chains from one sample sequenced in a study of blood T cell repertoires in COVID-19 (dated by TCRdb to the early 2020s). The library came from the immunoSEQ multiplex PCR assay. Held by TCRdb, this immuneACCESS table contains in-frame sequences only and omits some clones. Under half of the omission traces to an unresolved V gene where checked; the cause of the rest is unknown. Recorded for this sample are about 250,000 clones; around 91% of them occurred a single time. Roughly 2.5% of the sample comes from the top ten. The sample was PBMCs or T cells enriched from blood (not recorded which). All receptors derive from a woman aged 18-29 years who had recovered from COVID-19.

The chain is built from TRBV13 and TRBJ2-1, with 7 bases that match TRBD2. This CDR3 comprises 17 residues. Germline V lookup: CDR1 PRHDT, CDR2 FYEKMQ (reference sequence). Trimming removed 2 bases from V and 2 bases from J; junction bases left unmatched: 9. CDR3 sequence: CASSLRPAGEPYNEQFF. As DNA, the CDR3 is TGTGCCAGCAGCTTACGTCCGGCGGGGGAACCCTACAATGAGCAGTTCTTC.

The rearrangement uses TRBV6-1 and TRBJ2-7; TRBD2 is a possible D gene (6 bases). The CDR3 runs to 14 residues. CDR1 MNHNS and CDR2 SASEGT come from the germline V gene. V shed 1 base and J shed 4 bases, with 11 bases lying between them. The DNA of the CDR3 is TGTGCCAGCAGTGAAGAAGTGGCGGGGTACGAGCAGTACTTC. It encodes CASSEEVAGYEQYF.

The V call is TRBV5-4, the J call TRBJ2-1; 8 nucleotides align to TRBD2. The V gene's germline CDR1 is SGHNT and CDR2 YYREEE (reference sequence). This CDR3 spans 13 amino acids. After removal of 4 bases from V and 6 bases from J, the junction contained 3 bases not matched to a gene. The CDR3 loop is CASSPGGINEQFF. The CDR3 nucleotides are TGTGCCAGCAGCCCGGGGGGGATCAATGAGCAGTTCTTC.

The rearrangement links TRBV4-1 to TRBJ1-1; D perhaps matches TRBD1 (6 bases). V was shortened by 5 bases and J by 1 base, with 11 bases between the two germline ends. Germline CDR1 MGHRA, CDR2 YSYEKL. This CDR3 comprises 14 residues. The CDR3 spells CASSLRGGNTEAFF. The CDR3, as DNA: TGCGCCAGCAGCTTGAGAGGGGGGAACACTGAAGCTTTCTTT.

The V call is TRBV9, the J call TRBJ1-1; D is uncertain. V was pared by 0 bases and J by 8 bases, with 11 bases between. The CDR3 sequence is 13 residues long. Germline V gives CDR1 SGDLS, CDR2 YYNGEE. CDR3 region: CASSVATRGEAFF. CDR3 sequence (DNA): TGTGCCAGCAGCGTAGCTACGCGGGGAGAAGCTTTCTTT.

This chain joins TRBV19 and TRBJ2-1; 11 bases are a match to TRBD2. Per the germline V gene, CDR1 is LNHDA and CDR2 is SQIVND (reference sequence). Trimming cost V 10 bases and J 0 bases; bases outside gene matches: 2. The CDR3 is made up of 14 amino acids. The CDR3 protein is CATLAGGSYNEQFF. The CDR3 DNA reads TGTGCCACCCTAGCGGGGGGCTCCTACAATGAGCAGTTCTTC.

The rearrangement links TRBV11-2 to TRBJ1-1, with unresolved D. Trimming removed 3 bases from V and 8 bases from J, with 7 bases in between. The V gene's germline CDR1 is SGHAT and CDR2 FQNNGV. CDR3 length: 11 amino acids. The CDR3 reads CASSLGREAFF. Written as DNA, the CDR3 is TGTGCCAGCAGCTTGGGCAGAGAAGCTTTCTTT.

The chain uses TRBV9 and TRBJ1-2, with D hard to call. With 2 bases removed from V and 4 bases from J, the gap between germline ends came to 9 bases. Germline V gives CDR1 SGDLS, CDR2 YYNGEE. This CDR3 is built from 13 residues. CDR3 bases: TGTGCCAGCAGCGTGGGCCTATTCTATGGCTACACCTTC. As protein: CASSVGLFYGYTF.

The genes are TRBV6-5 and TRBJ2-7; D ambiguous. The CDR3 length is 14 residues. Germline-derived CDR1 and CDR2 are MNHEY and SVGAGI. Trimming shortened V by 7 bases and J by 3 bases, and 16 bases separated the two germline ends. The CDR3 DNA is TGTGCCAGCACACCTTCCAGTGGCCACTACGAGCAGTACTTC. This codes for CASTPSSGHYEQYF.

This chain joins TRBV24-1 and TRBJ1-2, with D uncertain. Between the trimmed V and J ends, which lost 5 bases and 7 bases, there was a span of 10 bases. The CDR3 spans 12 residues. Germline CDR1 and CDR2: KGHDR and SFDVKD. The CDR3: CATSGRDGGYTF. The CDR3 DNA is TGTGCCACCAGTGGACGGGATGGTGGCTACACCTTC.

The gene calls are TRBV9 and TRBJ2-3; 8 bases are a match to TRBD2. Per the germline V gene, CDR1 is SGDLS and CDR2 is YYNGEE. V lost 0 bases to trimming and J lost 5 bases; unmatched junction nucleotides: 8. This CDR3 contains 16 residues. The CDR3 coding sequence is TGTGCCAGCAGCGTAGAAGCGGGGGCCCTGGGAGATACGCAGTATTTT. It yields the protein CASSVEAGALGDTQYF.

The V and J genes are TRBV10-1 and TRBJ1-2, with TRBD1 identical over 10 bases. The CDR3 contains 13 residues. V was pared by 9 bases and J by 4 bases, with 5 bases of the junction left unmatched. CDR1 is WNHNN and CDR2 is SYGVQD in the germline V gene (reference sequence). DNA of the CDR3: TGCGCCAGAACGGGACAGGGGATCTATGGCTACACCTTC. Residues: CARTGQGIYGYTF.

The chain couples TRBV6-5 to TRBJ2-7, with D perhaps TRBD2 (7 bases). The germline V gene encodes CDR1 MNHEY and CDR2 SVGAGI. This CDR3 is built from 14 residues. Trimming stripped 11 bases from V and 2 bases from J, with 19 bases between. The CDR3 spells CASARSGDTYEQYF. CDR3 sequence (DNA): TGTGCCTCTGCACGAAGCGGGGACACCTACGAGCAGTACTTC.

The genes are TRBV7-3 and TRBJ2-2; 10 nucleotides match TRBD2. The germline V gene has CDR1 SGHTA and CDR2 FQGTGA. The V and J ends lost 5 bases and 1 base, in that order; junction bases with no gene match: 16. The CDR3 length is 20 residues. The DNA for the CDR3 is TGTGCCAGCAGCCCCAGCATGGGTAGCGGGGGGCTAAAGAACACCGGGGAGCTGTTTTTT. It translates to CASSPSMGSGGLKNTGELFF.

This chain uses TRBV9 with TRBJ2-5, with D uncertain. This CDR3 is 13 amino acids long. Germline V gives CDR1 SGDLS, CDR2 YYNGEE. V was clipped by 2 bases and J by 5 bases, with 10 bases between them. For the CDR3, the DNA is TGTGCCAGCAGCGTCGCGATGAGGGAGACCCAGTACTTC. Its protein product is CASSVAMRETQYF.

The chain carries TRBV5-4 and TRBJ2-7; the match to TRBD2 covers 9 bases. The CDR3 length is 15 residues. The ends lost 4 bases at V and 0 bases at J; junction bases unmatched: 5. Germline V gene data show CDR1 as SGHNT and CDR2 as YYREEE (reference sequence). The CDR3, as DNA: TGTGCCAGCAGCCCAGGACTAGCGTTCTCCTACGAGCAGTACTTC. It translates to CASSPGLAFSYEQYF.

The CDR3 here is CASSEAGVINQPQHF. Here the CDR3 DNA reads TGTGCCAGCAGTGAAGCAGGGGTCATCAATCAGCCCCAGCATTTT. V and J are TRBV2 and TRBJ1-5; maybe TRBD1 (5 bases). Trimming left V 0 bases short and J 3 bases short, with 9 bases between. Looked up from germline, CDR1 is SNHLY and CDR2 is FYNNEI. This CDR3 contains 15 residues.

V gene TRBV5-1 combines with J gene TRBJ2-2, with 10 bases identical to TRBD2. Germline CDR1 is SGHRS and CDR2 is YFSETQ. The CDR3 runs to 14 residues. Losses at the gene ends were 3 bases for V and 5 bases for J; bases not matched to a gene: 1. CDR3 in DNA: TGCGCCAGCAGCTATAGCGGGGGGACCGGGGAGCTGTTTTTT. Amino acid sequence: CASSYSGGTGELFF.